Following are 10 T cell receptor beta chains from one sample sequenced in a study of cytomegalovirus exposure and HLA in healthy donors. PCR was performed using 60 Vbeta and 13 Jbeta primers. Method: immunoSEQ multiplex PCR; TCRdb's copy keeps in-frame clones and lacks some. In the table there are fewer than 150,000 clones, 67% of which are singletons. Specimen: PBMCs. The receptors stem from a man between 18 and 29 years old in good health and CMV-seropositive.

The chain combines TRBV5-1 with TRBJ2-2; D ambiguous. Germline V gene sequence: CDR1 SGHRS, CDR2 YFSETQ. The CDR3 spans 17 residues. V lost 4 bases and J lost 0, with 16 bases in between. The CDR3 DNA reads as TGCGCCAGCAGCCCCACACCGACACCTGCGAACACCGGGGAGCTGTTTTTT. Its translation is CASSPTPTPANTGELFF. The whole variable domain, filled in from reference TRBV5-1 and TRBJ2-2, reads KAGVTQTPRYLIKTRGQQVTLSCSPISGHRSVSWYQQTPGQGLQFLFEYFSETQRNKGNFPGRFSGRQFSNSRSEMNVSTLELGDSALYLCASSPTPTPANTGELFFGEGSRLTVL.

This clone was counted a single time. The CDR3 loop reads CSGGPGQETQYF. The CDR3 region has the DNA TGCAGCGGCGGGCCCGGGCAAGAGACCCAGTACTTC. This chain links TRBV29-1 with TRBJ2-5; a weak D match, TRBD2 (5 bases). CDR1 is SQVTM, CDR2 ANQGSEA, per germline. The CDR3 totals 12 residues. V was clipped by 7 bases and J by 2 bases, with 11 bases between them.

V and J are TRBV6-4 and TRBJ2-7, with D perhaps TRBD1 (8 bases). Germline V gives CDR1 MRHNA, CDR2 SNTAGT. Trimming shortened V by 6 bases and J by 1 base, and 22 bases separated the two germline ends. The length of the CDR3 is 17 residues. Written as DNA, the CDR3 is TGTGCCAGCAGACCCCCAGGGGGCGGGGGAGGATCCTACGAGCAGTACTTC. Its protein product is CASRPPGGGGGSYEQYF.

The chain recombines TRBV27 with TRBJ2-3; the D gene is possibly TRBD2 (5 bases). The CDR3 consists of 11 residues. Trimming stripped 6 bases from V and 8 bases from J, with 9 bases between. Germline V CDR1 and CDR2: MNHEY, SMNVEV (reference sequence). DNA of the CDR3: TGTGCCAGCAGGCTTGGAGGTACGCAGTATTTT. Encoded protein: CASRLGGTQYF.

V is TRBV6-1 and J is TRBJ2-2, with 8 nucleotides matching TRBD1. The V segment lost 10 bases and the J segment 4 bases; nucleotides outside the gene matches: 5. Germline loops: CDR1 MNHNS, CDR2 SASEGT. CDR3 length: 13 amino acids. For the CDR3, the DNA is TGTGCCAACGGACAGGGTATCACCGGGGAGCTGTTTTTT. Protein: CANGQGITGELFF.

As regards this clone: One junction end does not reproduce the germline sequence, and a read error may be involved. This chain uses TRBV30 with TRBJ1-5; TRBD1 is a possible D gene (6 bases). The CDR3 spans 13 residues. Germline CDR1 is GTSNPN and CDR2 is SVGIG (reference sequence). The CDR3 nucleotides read TGTGTCTGGAGTGAACAGGGAAATCAGCCCCAGCATTTT. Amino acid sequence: CVWSEQGNQPQHF.

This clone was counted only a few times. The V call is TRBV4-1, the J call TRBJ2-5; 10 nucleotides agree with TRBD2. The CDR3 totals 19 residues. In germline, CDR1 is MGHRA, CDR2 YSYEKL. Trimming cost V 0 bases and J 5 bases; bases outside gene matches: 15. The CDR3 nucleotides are TGCGCCAGCAGCCAAGAAGGTGTCCCTAGCGGGGGAAGCTGGGAGACCCAGTACTTC. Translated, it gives CASSQEGVPSGGSWETQYF.

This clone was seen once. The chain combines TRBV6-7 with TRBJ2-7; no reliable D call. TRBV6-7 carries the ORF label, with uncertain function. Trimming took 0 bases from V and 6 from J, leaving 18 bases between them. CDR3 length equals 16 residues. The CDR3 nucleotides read TGTGCCAGCAGTTACTCGAGTCAGCCTCTCCTAGTCGAGCAGTACGTC. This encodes CASSYSSQPLLVEQYV.

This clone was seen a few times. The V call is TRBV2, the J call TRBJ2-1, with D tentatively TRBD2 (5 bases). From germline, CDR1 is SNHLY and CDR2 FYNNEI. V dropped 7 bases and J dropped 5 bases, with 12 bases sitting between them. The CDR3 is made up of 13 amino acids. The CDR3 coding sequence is TGTGCCAGCATCTTGGAGGCAAACAATGAGCAGTTCTTC. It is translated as CASILEANNEQFF.

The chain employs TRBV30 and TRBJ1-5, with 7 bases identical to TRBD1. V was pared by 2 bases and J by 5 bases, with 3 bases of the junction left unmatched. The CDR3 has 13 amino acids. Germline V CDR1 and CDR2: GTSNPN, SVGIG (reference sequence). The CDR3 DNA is TGTGCCTGGAGTCGAACAGGGGATCAGCCCCAGCATTTT. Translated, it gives CAWSRTGDQPQHF.